The source of this T cell receptor beta chain is a study of T cells in Graves' hyperthyroidism and ophthalmopathy (dated by TCRdb to between 2018 and 2021). For the study in its entirety: Peripheral blood was collected at initial diagnosis, before any treatment. TCR V-J signatures able to tell the groups apart were searched for in a discovery cohort of around 95 patients, of whom around 43 had Graves' ophthalmopathy and roughly 59 had stable Graves' hyperthyroidism. Prospective prediction of ophthalmopathy was tested in an independent validation cohort of 18 to 20 hyperthyroidism patients and 17 patients who later progressed to ophthalmopathy. The 85 to 100 discovery patients were randomly split 7:3 into training and test sets. In addition, the study compared T-cell repertoires in thyroid tissue and in blood from roughly six Graves' hyperthyroidism patients. After sampling, hyperthyroidism patients received methimazole starting at 30 mg daily, and ophthalmopathy patients received high-dose intravenous methylprednisolone. The paper describes TCR Vbeta CDR3 sequencing of 140 or so peripheral blood samples, made up of 43 ophthalmopathy patients, over 70 hyperthyroidism patients and approximately 17 progressor patients. Overall study results and their limits: Sample size was not statistically predetermined, and blinding of investigators to group allocation was not performed. Most expanded thyroid clonotypes (frequency above 0.001) were also detected in blood, suggesting blood repertoires may reflect thyroid immune responses. In cross-validation, a model built on a 13 V-J signature told ophthalmopathy apart from stable hyperthyroidism with 85% to 90% sensitivity and about 81% specificity, and in testing the same model reached 80%/75%. In validation, the model predicted progression to ophthalmopathy with approximately 69% sensitivity and less than 80% specificity, a median of roughly seven months before onset.

This clonotype has at least ten counts. Its target antigen remains unknown. Mismatch with germline at one junction end may stem from a read error. TCR beta CDR3 regions were amplified from RNA transcripts. A first-round RT-PCR of the TCR CDR3 used the HTBI primer set with the Qiagen OneStep RT-PCR kit. Libraries were constructed in a second round of multiplex PCR, after which size selection and purification were carried out. Sequencing of the libraries was done on an Illumina HiSeq2000 using paired-end 100 bp reads. Regarding the original processing steps: SOAPnuke was used to process the raw data, with reads discarded if the reads contained adapters or uncalled bases, had a mean Phred below 15, or lacked an exact constant-primer or identifier match. COPE v1.2.5 was used to merge the high-quality paired reads, and each unique nucleotide sequence was defined as a clonotype. Clonotypes were aligned to IMGT TRBV, TRBD and TRBJ reference segments using MiTCR v1.1. Analysis was restricted to V-J combinations with a frequency above 0.0001, which covered just over 98% of repertoires. A TCS score was defined as the ratio between F50 (clonal expansion) and ExV (chaos), using BLOSUM62-based TCRdist between CDR3 peptides within each V-J. Welch's t-statistics and random forest reduced several hundred V-J features to 13, which were used in a naive Bayes classifier (R e1071). The public reads were reprocessed in TCRdb via fastp at Q25 and MiXCR, keeping in-frame beta chains. Every distinct CDR3 protein forms one entry, paired with its most common genes and DNA. The V and J calls and clone size are TCRdb's, not the authors'. In this sample the table shows nearly 600,000 distinct CDR3 sequences, around 13% of which occur a single time. Approximately 5.7% of the sample lies in the top ten.

The hyperthyroidism patients were between 18 and 65 years old and newly diagnosed, with a disease duration of less than 2 months. Patients with uncontrolled infections, other autoimmune diseases, pregnancy or lactation were excluded. Clinical symptoms, serum thyroxine and TRAb, thyroid ultrasound, and orbital computed tomography formed the basis for the diagnoses. Blood from progressor patients was collected at the time of first diagnosis with hyperthyroidism, before any ophthalmopathy symptoms had appeared. PBMCs were separated from approximately 10 ml of fresh peripheral blood using Ficoll-Paque density gradient centrifugation. Progressor patients were defined as those initially diagnosed with Graves' hyperthyroidism in whom ophthalmopathy developed during follow-up. Total RNA was extracted using Trizol reagent, and RNA quality was assessed on an Agilent 2100 Bioanalyzer. The clonotype was recovered from a woman aged 25 to 39 with Graves' hyperthyroidism that later progressed to Graves' ophthalmopathy. Material: blood.

The DNA sequence is given as TGTGCCATCACCTCAGCGGGAGGGTACACCGAGGAGCTGTTTTTT. Its product reads: CAITSAGGYTEELFF. The V gene is TRBV10-3 and the J gene is TRBJ2-2; 10 of the junction bases match TRBD2. Taken from the germline V gene, the CDR1 and CDR2 loops are ENHRY and SYGVKD. The CDR3 spans 15 residues, from the cysteine through the phenylalanine. The retained sequence is limited to the CDR3, 45 bases, with the frame set at the first base.